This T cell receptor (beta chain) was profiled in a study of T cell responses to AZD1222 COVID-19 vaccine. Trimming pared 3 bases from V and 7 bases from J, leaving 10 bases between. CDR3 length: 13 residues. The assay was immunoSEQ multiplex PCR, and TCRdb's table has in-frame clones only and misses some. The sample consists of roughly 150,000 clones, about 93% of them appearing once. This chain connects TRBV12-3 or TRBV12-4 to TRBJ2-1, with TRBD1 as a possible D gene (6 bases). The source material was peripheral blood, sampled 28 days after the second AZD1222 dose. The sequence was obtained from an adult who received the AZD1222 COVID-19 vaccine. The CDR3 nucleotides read TGTGCCAGCAGTTTCACAGGGTTGAATGAGCAGTTCTTC. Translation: CASSFTGLNEQFF.